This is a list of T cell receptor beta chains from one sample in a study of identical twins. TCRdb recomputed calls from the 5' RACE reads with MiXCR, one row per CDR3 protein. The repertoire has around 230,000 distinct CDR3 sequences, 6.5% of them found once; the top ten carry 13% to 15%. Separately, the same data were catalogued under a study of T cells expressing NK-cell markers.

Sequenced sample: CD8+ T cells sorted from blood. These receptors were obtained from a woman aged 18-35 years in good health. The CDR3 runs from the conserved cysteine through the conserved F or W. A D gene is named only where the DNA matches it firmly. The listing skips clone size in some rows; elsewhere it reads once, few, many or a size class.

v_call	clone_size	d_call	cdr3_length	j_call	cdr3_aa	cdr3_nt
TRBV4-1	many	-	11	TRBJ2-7	CASSQAREQYF	TGCGCCAGCAGCCAAGCTCGAGAGCAGTACTTC
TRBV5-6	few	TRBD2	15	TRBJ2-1	CASSFGLAGANEQFF	TGTGCCAGCAGCTTCGGACTAGCGGGGGCCAATGAGCAGTTCTTC
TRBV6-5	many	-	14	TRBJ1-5	CASSSWDIGQPQHF	TGTGCCAGCAGTTCTTGGGACATCGGACAGCCCCAGCATTTT
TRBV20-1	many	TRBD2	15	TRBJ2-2	CSAREERGNTGELFF	TGCAGTGCTAGAGAGGAGCGGGGAAACACCGGGGAGCTGTTTTTT
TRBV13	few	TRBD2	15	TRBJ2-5	CASSDGTTAGETQYF	TGTGCCAGCAGCGACGGGACTACCGCGGGGGAGACCCAGTACTTC
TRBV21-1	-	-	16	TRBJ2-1	CASTLLGLAACNEQFF	TGTGCCAGCACCCTTCTCGGGCTAGCGGCTTGTAATGAGCAGTTCTTC
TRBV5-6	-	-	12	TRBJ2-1	CAMGLGPTEQFF	TGTGCCATGGGCTTGGGTCCCACCGAGCAGTTCTTC
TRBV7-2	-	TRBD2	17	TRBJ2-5	CASSSFLRLAPKETQYF	TGTGCCAGCAGCTCTTTCCTCCGACTAGCACCTAAAGAGACCCAGTACTTC
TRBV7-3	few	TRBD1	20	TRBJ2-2	CASSLTVWDRVMFPSGELFF	TGTGCCAGCAGCTTAACCGTGTGGGACAGGGTCATGTTTCCGTCCGGGGAGCTGTTTTTT
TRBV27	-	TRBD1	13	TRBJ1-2	CASSIGTGGGYTF	TGTGCCAGCAGCATAGGGACAGGGGGAGGCTACACCTTC
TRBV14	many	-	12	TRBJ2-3	CASSQVSDTQYF	TGTGCCAGCAGCCAAGTTTCAGATACGCAGTATTTT
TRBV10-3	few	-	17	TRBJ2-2	CAIRTQLRGSNTGELFF	TGTGCCATCAGGACTCAACTCCGGGGGTCCAACACCGGGGAGCTGTTTTTT
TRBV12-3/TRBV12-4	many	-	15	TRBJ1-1	CASSSPNSLNTEAFF	TGTGCCAGCAGTTCCCCCAACTCATTGAACACTGAAGCTTTCTTT
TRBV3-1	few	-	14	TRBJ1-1	CASSQEGGWAEAFF	TGTGCCAGCAGCCAAGAGGGAGGGTGGGCTGAAGCTTTCTTT
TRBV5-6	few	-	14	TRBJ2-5	CASSSPVPKETQYF	TGTGCCAGCAGCTCCCCGGTCCCGAAAGAGACCCAGTACTTC
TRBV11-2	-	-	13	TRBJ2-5	CASSLNGQETQYF	TGTGCCAGCAGCTTAAATGGTCAAGAGACCCAGTACTTC
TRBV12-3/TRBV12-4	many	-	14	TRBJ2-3	CASSPRQNTDTQYF	TGTGCCAGCAGCCCCCGGCAAAACACAGATACGCAGTATTTT
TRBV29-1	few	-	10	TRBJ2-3	CSADADTQYF	TGCAGCGCCGATGCAGATACGCAGTATTTT
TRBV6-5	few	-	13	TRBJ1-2	CASSYRGSKGYTF	TGTGCCAGCAGTTATCGGGGATCAAAGGGCTACACCTTC
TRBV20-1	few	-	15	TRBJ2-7	CSASTGSDYPYEQYF	TGCAGTGCTTCCACGGGGTCGGACTATCCTTACGAGCAGTACTTC
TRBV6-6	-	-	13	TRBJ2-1	CASSYTRGNEQFF	TGTGCCAGCAGTTACACCAGGGGTAATGAGCAGTTCTTC
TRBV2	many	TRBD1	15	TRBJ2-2	CASIGTGSTTGELFF	TGTGCCAGCATCGGGACAGGGTCGACCACCGGGGAGCTGTTTTTT
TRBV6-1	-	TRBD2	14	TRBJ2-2	CASSPLADPGELFF	TGTGCCAGCAGCCCCCTAGCGGATCCCGGGGAGCTGTTTTTT
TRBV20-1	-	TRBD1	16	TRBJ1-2	CSANRAGTGVRSGYTF	TGCAGTGCCAATAGGGCGGGGACAGGGGTGAGGAGTGGCTACACCTTC
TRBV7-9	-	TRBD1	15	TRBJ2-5	CASSPGTGFQETQYF	TGTGCCAGCAGCCCGGGGACAGGCTTCCAAGAGACCCAGTACTTC
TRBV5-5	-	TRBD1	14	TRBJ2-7	CASSQDRGLNEQYF	TGTGCCAGCAGCCAGGACAGGGGGCTAAACGAGCAGTACTTC
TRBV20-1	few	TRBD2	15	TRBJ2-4	CSATPVTSLGDIQYF	TGCAGTGCTACCCCGGTGACTAGCCTGGGGGACATTCAGTACTTC
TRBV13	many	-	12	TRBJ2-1	CASSRGYNEQFF	TGTGCCAGCAGCCGGGGCTACAATGAGCAGTTCTTC
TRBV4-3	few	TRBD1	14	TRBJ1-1	CASSQVDRDAEAFF	TGCGCCAGCAGCCAAGTTGACAGGGATGCTGAAGCTTTCTTT
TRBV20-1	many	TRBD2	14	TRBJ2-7	CSAEGTSGYYEQYF	TGCAGTGCTGAAGGGACTAGCGGATACTACGAGCAGTACTTC
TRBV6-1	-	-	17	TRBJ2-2	CASRNTPGTDSTGELFF	TGTGCCAGCAGAAACACTCCTGGGACGGACTCCACCGGGGAGCTGTTTTTT
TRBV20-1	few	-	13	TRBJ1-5	CSARVREGQPQHF	TGCAGTGCTAGAGTAAGGGAGGGTCAGCCCCAGCATTTT
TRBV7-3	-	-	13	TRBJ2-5	CASSLNSEETQYF	TGTGCCAGCAGCTTAAATAGTGAGGAGACCCAGTACTTC
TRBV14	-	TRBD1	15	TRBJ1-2	CASSRQDRLIYGYTF	TGTGCCAGCAGCCGACAGGACAGGCTTATCTATGGCTACACCTTC
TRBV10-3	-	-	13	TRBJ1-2	CAISPGGAYGYTF	TGTGCCATCAGTCCGGGGGGAGCCTATGGCTACACCTTC
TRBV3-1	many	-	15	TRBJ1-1	CASSKEWAGDTEAFF	TGTGCCAGCAGCAAAGAGTGGGCAGGGGACACTGAAGCTTTCTTT
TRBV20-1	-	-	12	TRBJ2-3	CSARGVPDTQYF	TGCAGTGCTAGAGGGGTTCCAGATACGCAGTATTTT
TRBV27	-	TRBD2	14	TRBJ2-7	CASAARGTHYEQYF	TGTGCCAGCGCCGCGCGGGGGACCCACTACGAGCAGTACTTC
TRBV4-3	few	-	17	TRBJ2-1	CASSQDGKISSYNEQFF	TGCGCCAGCAGCCAAGATGGGAAAATAAGCTCCTACAATGAGCAGTTCTTC
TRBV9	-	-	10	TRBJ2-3	CASSGSTQYF	TGTGCCAGCAGTGGCAGTACGCAGTATTTT
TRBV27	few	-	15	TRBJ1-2	CASSLMARRGYGYTF	TGTGCCAGCAGTTTAATGGCACGGAGGGGTTATGGCTACACCTTC
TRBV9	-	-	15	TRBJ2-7	CASSVVGGGLDEQYF	TGTGCCAGCAGCGTAGTGGGGGGAGGACTGGACGAGCAGTACTTC
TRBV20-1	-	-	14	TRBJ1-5	CSASRGSGNQPQHF	TGCAGTGCTAGTCGAGGGTCGGGCAATCAGCCCCAGCATTTT
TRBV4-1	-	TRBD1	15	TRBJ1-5	CASSRSRDREQPQHF	TGCGCCAGCAGCCGCAGCCGGGACAGGGAGCAGCCCCAGCATTTT
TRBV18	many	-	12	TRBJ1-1	CASSPTNTEAFF	TGTGCCAGCTCACCTACGAACACTGAAGCTTTCTTT
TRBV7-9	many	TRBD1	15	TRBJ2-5	CASSPSGTGQETQYF	TGTGCCAGCAGCCCATCCGGGACAGGGCAAGAGACCCAGTACTTC
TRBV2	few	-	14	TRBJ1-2	CASSRRTANYGYTF	TGTGCCAGCAGCAGGAGGACAGCTAACTATGGCTACACCTTC
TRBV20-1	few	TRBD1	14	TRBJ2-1	CSAVRQGNHNEQFF	TGCAGTGCTGTAAGACAGGGTAACCACAATGAGCAGTTCTTC
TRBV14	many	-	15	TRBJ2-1	CASSPYRRGAGEQFF	TGTGCCAGCAGCCCTTATCGCCGGGGGGCGGGTGAGCAGTTCTTC